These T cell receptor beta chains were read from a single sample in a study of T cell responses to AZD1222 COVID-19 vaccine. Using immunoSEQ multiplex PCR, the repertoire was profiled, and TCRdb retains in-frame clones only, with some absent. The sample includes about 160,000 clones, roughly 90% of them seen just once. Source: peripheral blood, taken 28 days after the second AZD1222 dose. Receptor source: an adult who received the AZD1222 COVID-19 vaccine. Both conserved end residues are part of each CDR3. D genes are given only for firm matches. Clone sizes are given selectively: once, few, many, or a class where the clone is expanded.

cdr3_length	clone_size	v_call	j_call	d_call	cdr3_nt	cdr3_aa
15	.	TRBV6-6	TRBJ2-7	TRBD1	TGTGCCAGCACCATAACAGGGGTAAGCTCCTACGAGCAGTACTTC	CASTITGVSSYEQYF
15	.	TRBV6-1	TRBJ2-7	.	TGTGCCAGCAGTGATTCCCTCCTTGGAACCTACGAGCAGTACTTC	CASSDSLLGTYEQYF
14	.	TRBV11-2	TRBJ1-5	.	TGTGCCAGCAGCCAGGGTGTGCGCAATCAGCCCCAGCATTTT	CASSQGVRNQPQHF
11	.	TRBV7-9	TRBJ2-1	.	TGTGCCAGCAGCTTTTACAATGAGCAGTTCTTC	CASSFYNEQFF
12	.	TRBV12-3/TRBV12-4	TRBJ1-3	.	TGTGCCACCGAGTCGGGAGGAAACACCATATATTTT	CATESGGNTIYF
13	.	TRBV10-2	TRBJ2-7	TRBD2	TGCGCCAGCACACTAGCGGGGGGCGGAGAGCAGTACTTC	CASTLAGGGEQYF
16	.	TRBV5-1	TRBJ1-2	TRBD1	TGCGCCAGCAGCTTGCGTGACAGGGGGCAAAACTATGGCTACACCTTC	CASSLRDRGQNYGYTF
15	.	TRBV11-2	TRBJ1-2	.	TGTGCCAGCAGCTTAGGAGGGATTCCGGGGTACGGCTACACCTTC	CASSLGGIPGYGYTF
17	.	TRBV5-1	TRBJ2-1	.	TGCGCCAGCAGCGTGGGTAGTGGGGCAAAGTTCTACAATGAGCAGTTCTTC	CASSVGSGAKFYNEQFF
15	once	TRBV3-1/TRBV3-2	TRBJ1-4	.	TGTGCCAGCAGCCAAGGGGGGCCCGGGCCTGAAAAACTGTTTTTT	CASSQGGPGPEKLFF
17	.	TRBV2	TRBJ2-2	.	TGTGCCAGCAGTGAAGTTGCGGACCTGACCCGTCGCGGGGAGCTGTTTTTT	CASSEVADLTRRGELFF
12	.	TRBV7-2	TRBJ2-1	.	TGTGCCAGCAGCTATAGGGTTGATGAGCAGTTCTTC	CASSYRVDEQFF
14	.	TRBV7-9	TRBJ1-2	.	TGTGCCAGCAGCTTAGTTCCAGCAGACTATGGCTACACCTTC	CASSLVPADYGYTF
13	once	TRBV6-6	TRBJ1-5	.	TGTGCCAGCCGTTCGGCCCCAAATCAGCCCCAGCATTTT	CASRSAPNQPQHF
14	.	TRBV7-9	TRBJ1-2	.	TGTGCCAGCAGCGGACCGGCGGGGGTGAGGGGCTACACCTTC	CASSGPAGVRGYTF
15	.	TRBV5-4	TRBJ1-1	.	TGTGCCAGCAGCTCTCGAAAAGAGGGGAACACTGAAGCTTTCTTT	CASSSRKEGNTEAFF
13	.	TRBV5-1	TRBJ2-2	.	TGCGCCACCTTTCAGGCGACCACCGGGGAGCTGTTTTTT	CATFQATTGELFF
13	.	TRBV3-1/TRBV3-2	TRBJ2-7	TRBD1	TGTGCCAGCAGCCCGAACCCACAGGGGTATGGGTACTTC	CASSPNPQGYGYF